The T cell receptor (beta chain) described here comes from a study of a mutant IDH1 vaccine in newly diagnosed glioma. For the study at large: Radiotherapy alone preceded vaccination by 4-6 weeks; alternatively, vaccination started with temozolomide cycles. Prior therapy was radiotherapy, temozolomide, or both; most received both.

The CDR3 sequence is 14 residues long. Germline CDR1 reads MNHNS; CDR2 reads SASEGT. Trimming removed 2 bases at V and 2 bases at J, with 10 bases between. As for time point: week 5, during vaccination. Vaccination comprised doses that each held 300 ug of mutant IDH1 20-mer peptide, plus topical imiquimod. Patients carried new grade 3 or 4 IDH1-mutant astrocytomas lacking nuclear ATRX. TCRdb's copy holds only in-frame clones and misses some; the assay was immunoSEQ multiplex PCR. This table has around 56,000 clones, 65% to 90% appearing once. Study-wide results and limits: Changes in the top peripheral T cell clonotypes seemingly had no bearing on pseudoprogression.

With respect to this clone: What it recognizes is unknown.

Sequenced here: PBMCs, sampled from a glioma patient whose treatment included an IDH1 peptide vaccine. This sequence joins TRBV6-1 and TRBJ2-7; maybe TRBD2 (7 bases). The source is a woman aged 18-30 years with glioma. Some clones in this sample may be carry-over from other donors' samples. The CDR3 spells CASSERGGAYEQYF. The CDR3 nucleotides are TGTGCCAGCAGTGAAAGAGGGGGGGCCTACGAGCAGTACTTC.